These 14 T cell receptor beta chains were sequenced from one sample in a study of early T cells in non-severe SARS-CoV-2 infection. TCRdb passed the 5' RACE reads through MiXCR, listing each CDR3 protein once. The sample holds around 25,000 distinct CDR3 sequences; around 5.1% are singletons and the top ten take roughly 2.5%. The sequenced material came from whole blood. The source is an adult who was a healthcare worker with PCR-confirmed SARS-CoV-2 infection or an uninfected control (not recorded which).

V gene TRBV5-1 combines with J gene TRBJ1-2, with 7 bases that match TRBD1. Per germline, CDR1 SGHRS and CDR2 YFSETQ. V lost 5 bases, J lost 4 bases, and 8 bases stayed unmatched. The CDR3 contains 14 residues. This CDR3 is CASRGQPNTYGYTF. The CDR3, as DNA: TGCGCCAGCAGGGGACAGCCGAACACCTATGGCTACACCTTC.

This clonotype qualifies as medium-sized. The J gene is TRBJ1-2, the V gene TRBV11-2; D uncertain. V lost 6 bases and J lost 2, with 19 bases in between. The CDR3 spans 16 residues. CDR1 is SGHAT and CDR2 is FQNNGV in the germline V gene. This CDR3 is CASSRTYSGYNYGYTF. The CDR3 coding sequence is TGTGCCAGCAGTCGGACGTATTCGGGTTACAACTATGGCTACACCTTC.

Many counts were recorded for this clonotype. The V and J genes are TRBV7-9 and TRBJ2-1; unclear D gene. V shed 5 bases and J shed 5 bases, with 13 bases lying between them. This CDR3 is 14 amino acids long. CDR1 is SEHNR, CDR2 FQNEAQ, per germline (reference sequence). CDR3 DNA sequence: TGTGCCAGCAGCGATCTAGTGCAGGACAATGAGCAGTTCTTC. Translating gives CASSDLVQDNEQFF. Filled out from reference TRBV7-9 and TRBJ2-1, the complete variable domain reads DTGVSQNPRHKITKRGQNVTFRCDPISEHNRLYWYRQTLGQGPEFLTYFQNEAQLEKSRLLSDRFSAERPKGSFSTLEIQRTEQGDSAMYLCASSDLVQDNEQFFGPGTRLTVL.

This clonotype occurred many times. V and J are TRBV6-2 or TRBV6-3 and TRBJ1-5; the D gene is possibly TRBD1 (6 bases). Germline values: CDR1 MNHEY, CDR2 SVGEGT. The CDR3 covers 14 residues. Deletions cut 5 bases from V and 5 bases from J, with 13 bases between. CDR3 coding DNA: TGTGCCAGCAGTACCACAGGGTACGATCAGCCCCAGCATTTT. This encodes CASSTTGYDQPQHF.

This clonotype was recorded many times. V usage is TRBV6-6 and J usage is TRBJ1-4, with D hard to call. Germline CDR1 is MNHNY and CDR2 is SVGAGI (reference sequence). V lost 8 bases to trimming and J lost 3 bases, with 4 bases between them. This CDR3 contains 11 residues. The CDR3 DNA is TGTGCCAGCGGTCCTAATGAAAAACTGTTTTTT. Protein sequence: CASGPNEKLFF.

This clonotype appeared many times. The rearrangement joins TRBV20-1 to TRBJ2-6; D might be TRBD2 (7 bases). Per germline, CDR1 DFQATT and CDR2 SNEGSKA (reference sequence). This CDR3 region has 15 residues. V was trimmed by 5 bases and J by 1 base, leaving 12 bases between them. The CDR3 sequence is CSAGRGASGANVLTF. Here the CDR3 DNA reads TGCAGTGCTGGGAGGGGGGCGTCTGGGGCCAACGTCCTGACTTTC.

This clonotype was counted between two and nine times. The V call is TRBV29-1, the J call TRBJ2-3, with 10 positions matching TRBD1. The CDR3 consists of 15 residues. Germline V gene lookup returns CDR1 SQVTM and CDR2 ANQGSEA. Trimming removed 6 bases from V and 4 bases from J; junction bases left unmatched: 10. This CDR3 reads CSVSIVGQGADTQYF. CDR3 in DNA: TGCAGCGTCTCTATTGTTGGACAGGGGGCAGATACGCAGTATTTT.

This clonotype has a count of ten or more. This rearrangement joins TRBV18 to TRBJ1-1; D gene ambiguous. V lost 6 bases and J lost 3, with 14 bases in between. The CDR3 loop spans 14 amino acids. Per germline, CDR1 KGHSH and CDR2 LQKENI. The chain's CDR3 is CASSKVGGDTEAFF. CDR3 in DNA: TGTGCCAGCTCTAAAGTGGGAGGAGACACTGAAGCTTTCTTT.

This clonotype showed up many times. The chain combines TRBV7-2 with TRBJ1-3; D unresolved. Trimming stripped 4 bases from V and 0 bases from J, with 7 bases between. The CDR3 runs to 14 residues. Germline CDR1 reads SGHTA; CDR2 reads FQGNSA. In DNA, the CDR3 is TGTGCCAGCAGCTCCCAGCGCTCTGGAAACACCATATATTTT. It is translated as CASSSQRSGNTIYF.

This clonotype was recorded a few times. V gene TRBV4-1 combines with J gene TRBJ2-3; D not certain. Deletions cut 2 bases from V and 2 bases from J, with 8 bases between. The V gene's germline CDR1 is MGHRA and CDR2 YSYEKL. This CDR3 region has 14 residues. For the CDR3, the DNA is TGCGCCAGCAGCCAAATTGTTGTCACAGATACGCAGTATTTT. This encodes CASSQIVVTDTQYF.

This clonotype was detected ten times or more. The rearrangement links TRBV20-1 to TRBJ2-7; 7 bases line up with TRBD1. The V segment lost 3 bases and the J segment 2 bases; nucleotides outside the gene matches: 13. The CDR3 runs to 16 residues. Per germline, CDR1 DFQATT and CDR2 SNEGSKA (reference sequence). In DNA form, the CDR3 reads TGCAGTGCTAGTTATGGAGGATCCGGGACAGCCTACGAGCAGTACTTC. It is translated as CSASYGGSGTAYEQYF.

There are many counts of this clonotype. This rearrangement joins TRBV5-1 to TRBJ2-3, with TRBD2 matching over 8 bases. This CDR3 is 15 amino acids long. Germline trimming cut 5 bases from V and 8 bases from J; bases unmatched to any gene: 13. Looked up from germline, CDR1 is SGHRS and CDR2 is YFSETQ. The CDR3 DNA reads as TGCGCCAGCAGTCGGCGGGGGGAAGCCCCAGCTACGCAGTATTTT. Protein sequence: CASSRRGEAPATQYF.

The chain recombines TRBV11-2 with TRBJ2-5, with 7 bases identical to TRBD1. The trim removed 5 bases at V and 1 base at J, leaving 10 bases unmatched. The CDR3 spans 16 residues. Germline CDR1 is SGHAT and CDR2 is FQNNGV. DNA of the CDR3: TGTGCCAGCAGCCACCGCGGCAGGGGGAGCCAAGAGACCCAGTACTTC. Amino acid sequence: CASSHRGRGSQETQYF.

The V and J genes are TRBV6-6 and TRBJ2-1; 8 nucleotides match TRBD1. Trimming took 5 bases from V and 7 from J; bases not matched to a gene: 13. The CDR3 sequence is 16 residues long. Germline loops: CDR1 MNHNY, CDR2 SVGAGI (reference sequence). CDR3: CASSLGDRTAGNEQFF. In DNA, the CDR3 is TGTGCCAGCAGTCTCGGGGACAGGACGGCGGGGAATGAGCAGTTCTTC.